The 27 T cell receptor beta chains presented below share a single source sample, sequenced in a study of T cells in Graves' hyperthyroidism and ophthalmopathy. Researchers took RNA transcripts and amplified the TCR beta CDR3 regions from them. The primer set for the first-round RT-PCR of the TCR CDR3 was HTBI. TCRdb redid the calling of the multiplex PCR reads with MiXCR, one entry per CDR3 protein. The top ten clones hold around 7% of a sample with 600,000 or so distinct CDR3 sequences, 14% of them seen once. The sample consisted of blood. The receptors originated from a woman under 30 with Graves' ophthalmopathy.

This clonotype was recorded a few times. V and J are TRBV4-3 and TRBJ2-3, with a weak D call TRBD2 (5 bases). The CDR3 contains 17 residues. The germline CDR1 and CDR2 sequences are LGHNA and YSLEER. With 2 bases removed from V and 1 base from J, the gap between germline ends came to 16 bases. CDR3 sequence (DNA): TGCGCCAGCAGCCAACCCGGCAGGAGGAGAGGCACAGATACGCAGTATTTT. Protein product: CASSQPGRRRGTDTQYF.

For this clonotype: Since a much larger clone is just one base distant, this may be a read error. The gene calls are TRBV4-2 and TRBJ2-7, with 9 nucleotides matching TRBD2. CDR1 LGHNA and CDR2 YNFKEQ come from the germline V gene. Trimming removed 4 bases from V and 2 bases from J; junction bases left unmatched: 9. CDR3 length: 16 residues. As DNA, the CDR3 is TGTGCCAGCAGCCGAGATTCTAGCGGGAAACCCTACGAGCAGTACTTC. This translates into CASSRDSSGKPYEQYF.

The V gene is TRBV9, the J gene TRBJ2-3, with 8 bases matching TRBD2. The CDR3 has 14 residues. Germline-derived CDR1 and CDR2 are SGDLS and YYNGEE. Germline trimming cut 4 bases from V and 5 bases from J; bases unmatched to any gene: 6. CDR3: CASSPRGAQDTQYF. CDR3 bases: TGTGCCAGCAGCCCGCGGGGGGCGCAAGATACGCAGTATTTT.

This clonotype was observed at least ten times. The V call is TRBV12-3 or TRBV12-4, the J call TRBJ2-1; a weak D match, TRBD1 (6 bases). Trimming pared 4 bases from V and 0 bases from J, leaving 19 bases between. The CDR3 loop spans 18 amino acids. The CDR3 protein is CASSSPGTKAFSYNEQFF. CDR3 bases: TGTGCCAGCAGTTCACCCGGGACAAAAGCTTTCTCCTACAATGAGCAGTTCTTC.

This clonotype was detected many times. The rearrangement links TRBV12-3 or TRBV12-4 to TRBJ1-2; 12 bases agree with TRBD1. This CDR3 spans 18 amino acids. Trimming took 6 bases from V and 6 from J; bases not matched to a gene: 17. The CDR3 region is CASSIAWVPGQGADGYTF. The CDR3, as DNA: TGTGCCAGCAGCATTGCGTGGGTCCCGGGACAGGGGGCGGATGGCTACACCTTC.

This clonotype was detected ten times or more. The chain uses TRBV28 and TRBJ2-7; perhaps TRBD2 as D (6 bases). The V end lost 3 bases, the J end lost 1 base, and 10 bases lay between the germline ends. This CDR3 is 14 amino acids long. Germline V CDR1 and CDR2: MDHEN, SYDVKM. Written as DNA, the CDR3 is TGTGCCAGCAGTTTGCGGGGTGAGTCCTACGAGCAGTACTTC. It specifies CASSLRGESYEQYF.

This clonotype has ten or more counts. The chain employs TRBV19 and TRBJ2-6; 9 positions agree with TRBD1. V gave up 9 bases and J gave up 4 bases; unmatched junction bases: 7. This CDR3 comprises 15 residues. From germline, CDR1 is LNHDA and CDR2 SQIVND (reference sequence). In DNA form, the CDR3 reads TGTGCCAGCCATACAGGGGGCGAAGGGGCCAACGTCCTGACTTTC. Encoded protein: CASHTGGEGANVLTF.

This clonotype has a count of ten or more. The gene calls are TRBV6-1 and TRBJ2-7, with TRBD2 matching over 10 bases. Germline V CDR1 and CDR2: MNHNS, SASEGT. V trimming: 5 bases; J trimming: 3 bases; junction bases outside the gene matches: 7. The CDR3 is 15 amino acids. CDR3 in DNA: TGTGCCAGCAGTATCCTAGCGGGAGACGGCTACGAGCAGTACTTC. It translates to CASSILAGDGYEQYF.

This clonotype was found a few times. This chain joins TRBV29-1 and TRBJ1-3, with D perhaps TRBD1 (6 bases). Trimming cost V 4 bases and J 0 bases, with 13 bases left between them. The CDR3 runs to 15 residues. CDR1 and CDR2 (germline): SQVTM, ANQGSEA. The CDR3 region has the DNA TGCAGCGTTGTTATAGGGGGGGCCTCTGGAAACACCATATATTTT. Protein sequence: CSVVIGGASGNTIYF.

This clonotype appeared many times. The CDR3 nucleotides are TGTGCCAGCAGTTTATCCACTAACTATGGCTACACCTTC. As protein: CASSLSTNYGYTF. This chain connects TRBV28 to TRBJ1-2; D remains unclear. The CDR3 totals 13 residues. Germline V gives CDR1 MDHEN, CDR2 SYDVKM. V lost 1 base, J lost 0 bases, and 3 bases lay in between.

The chain couples TRBV3-1 to TRBJ2-1; 12 bases agree with TRBD2. This CDR3 comprises 16 residues. The germline CDR1 and CDR2 sequences are LGHDT and YNNKEL (reference sequence). Trimming took 2 bases from V and 8 from J; bases not matched to a gene: 7. CDR3 sequence (DNA): TGTGCCAGCAGCCAAAACCCCCCTAGCGGGAGGGATGAGCAGTTCTTC. This gives the protein CASSQNPPSGRDEQFF.

The table lists this clonotype with many counts. The chain couples TRBV2 to TRBJ2-7; a weak D match, TRBD1 (5 bases). The CDR3 loop spans 14 amino acids. Germline assignment: CDR1 SNHLY and CDR2 FYNNEI. V was shortened by 2 bases and J by 0 bases, with 8 bases between the two germline ends. The CDR3 DNA sequence: TGTGCCAGCAGTGAACAGGGAAGCTCCTACGAGCAGTACTTC. The encoded protein is CASSEQGSSYEQYF.

This clonotype was seen at least ten times. The chain has TRBV20-1 and TRBJ2-1; D is unresolved. In germline, CDR1 is DFQATT, CDR2 SNEGSKA (reference sequence). V was pared by 3 bases and J by 1 base, with 4 bases between. The CDR3 covers 12 residues. Here the CDR3 reads CSASGSYNEQFF. CDR3 coding DNA: TGCAGTGCTAGCGGTTCCTACAATGAGCAGTTCTTC.

The chain recombines TRBV6-2 or TRBV6-3 with TRBJ2-2, with D possibly matching TRBD2 (5 bases). V shed 0 bases and J shed 3 bases, with 14 bases lying between them. CDR1 is MNHEY, CDR2 SVGEGT, per germline. The CDR3 is 17 amino acids. CDR3 bases: TGTGCCAGCAGTTACTCTAGAAGGGAGTCGGACACCGGGGAGCTGTTTTTT. The encoded protein is CASSYSRRESDTGELFF.

Note on this clonotype: Possible read error: a much larger clone is one base away. The J gene is TRBJ2-5, the V gene TRBV6-5; TRBD2 matches 12 bases. The DNA end is more similar to TRBJ2-1, so the J call may be wrong. CDR3 size: 16 residues. CDR1 is MNHEY, CDR2 SVGAGI, per germline. For the CDR3, the DNA is TGTGCCAGCAGTTACCTCCTAGCGGGAGGGTTCGAGACCCAGTTCTTC. Its protein product is CASSYLLAGGFETQFF.

The chain uses TRBV19 and TRBJ1-2, with 7 positions matching TRBD1. V lost 7 bases to trimming and J lost 6 bases; unmatched junction nucleotides: 11. CDR3 length: 14 residues. CDR1 is LNHDA, CDR2 SQIVND, per germline (reference sequence). The CDR3 is CASNRQTGRHGYTF. CDR3 bases: TGTGCCAGTAACAGACAGACAGGGCGGCATGGCTACACCTTC.

The rearrangement uses TRBV29-1 and TRBJ1-1; TRBD1 is a possible D gene (5 bases). The CDR3 extends over 12 amino acids. CDR1 is SQVTM and CDR2 is ANQGSEA in the germline V gene. Here the CDR3 reads CSSRVGNTEAFF. In nucleotides, the CDR3 is TGCAGTTCCAGGGTTGGGAACACTGAAGCTTTCTTT.

This chain joins TRBV5-1 and TRBJ2-1, with a weak D call TRBD1 (6 bases). The germline gives CDR1 SGHRS, CDR2 YFSETQ. Between the trimmed V and J ends, which lost 0 bases and 0 bases, there was a span of 10 bases. CDR3 length: 16 residues. The CDR3 DNA follows: TGCGCCAGCAGCTTGGGACAGACAGGCTCCTACAATGAGCAGTTCTTC. This translates into CASSLGQTGSYNEQFF.

The table lists this clonotype with a few counts. The chain combines TRBV4-1 with TRBJ2-3; D not resolved. The CDR3 loop spans 13 amino acids. Trimming left V 0 bases short and J 11 bases short, with 12 bases between. Germline V lookup: CDR1 MGHRA, CDR2 YSYEKL. As DNA, the CDR3 is TGCGCCAGCAGCCAAGATTGGCCCCCTAAGCAGTATTTT. Translating gives CASSQDWPPKQYF.

This clonotype was found many times. The rearrangement uses TRBV7-2 and TRBJ1-5; D is unclear. Trimming cost V 1 base and J 1 base, with 11 bases left between them. This CDR3 has 16 amino acids. Germline CDR1 reads SGHTA; CDR2 reads FQGNSA. CDR3 region: CASSLVGPGSNQPQHF. Here the CDR3 DNA reads TGTGCCAGCAGCTTAGTAGGGCCCGGAAGCAATCAGCCCCAGCATTTT.

The CDR3 DNA is TGCAGTGCTAGTGAAGCGGGAGGGACAGATACGCAGTATTTT. Encoded protein: CSASEAGGTDTQYF. V is TRBV20-1 and J is TRBJ2-3; 10 nucleotides match TRBD2. Germline V lookup: CDR1 DFQATT, CDR2 SNEGSKA (reference sequence). CDR3 size: 14 residues. After removal of 3 bases from V and 3 bases from J, the junction contained 3 bases not matched to a gene.

In its sample, this clonotype was seen many times. This sequence joins TRBV27 and TRBJ2-7, with D possibly called TRBD1 or TRBD2 (6 bases each). This CDR3 spans 17 amino acids. Trimming stripped 2 bases from V and 1 base from J, with 18 bases between. From germline, CDR1 is MNHEY and CDR2 SMNVEV (reference sequence). The CDR3 reads CASSLPPGAAGSYEQYF. In DNA form, the CDR3 reads TGTGCCAGCAGTTTACCCCCAGGGGCCGCGGGATCCTACGAGCAGTACTTC.

The sample holds many counts of this clonotype. This rearrangement joins TRBV11-3 to TRBJ2-7; possibly TRBD1 or TRBD2 for D (6 bases each). With 0 bases removed from V and 7 bases from J, the gap between germline ends came to 16 bases. The CDR3 loop spans 15 amino acids. Germline CDR1 is SGHNT and CDR2 is YENEEA. The CDR3 reads CASSLDFRGPREQYF. The CDR3 DNA follows: TGTGCCAGCAGCTTAGATTTCCGGGGGCCGAGGGAGCAGTACTTC.

At least ten counts were recorded for this clonotype. V gene TRBV20-1 combines with J gene TRBJ1-1; TRBD1 is a possible D gene (5 bases). V was clipped by 0 bases and J by 3 bases, with 23 bases between them. The CDR3 spans 18 residues. Germline loops: CDR1 DFQATT, CDR2 SNEGSKA (reference sequence). The CDR3 reads CSARDIIGVTTGHTEAFF. The CDR3, as DNA: TGCAGTGCTAGAGATATTATTGGGGTCACGACGGGGCACACTGAAGCTTTCTTT.

This clonotype occurred many times. The J gene is TRBJ1-4, the V gene TRBV2; 9 nucleotides align to TRBD1. The CDR3 extends over 16 amino acids. V lost 6 bases and J lost 2; bases outside the gene matches: 7. Germline CDR1 is SNHLY and CDR2 is FYNNEI. CDR3 in amino acids: CASRASGTGTNEKLFF. CDR3 DNA: TGTGCCAGCAGGGCCTCCGGGACAGGGACTAATGAAAAACTGTTTTTT.

The sample holds a few counts of this clonotype. The genes are TRBV10-2 and TRBJ1-1; TRBD1 agrees at 7 bases. Per the germline V gene, CDR1 is WSHSY and CDR2 is SAAADI. The length of the CDR3 is 15 residues. J gave up 2 bases and V 0 bases, and 3 bases lay outside the gene matches. CDR3 bases: TGCGCCAGCAGTGAGTCGAACAGGGGAAACACTGAAGCTTTCTTT. Its translation is CASSESNRGNTEAFF.

This clonotype was counted ten times or more. The gene calls are TRBV30 and TRBJ2-3; 7 bases are a match to TRBD2. The germline CDR1 and CDR2 sequences are GTSNPN and SVGIG (reference sequence). The CDR3 is 14 amino acids. Germline trimming cut 4 bases from V and 3 bases from J; bases unmatched to any gene: 7. DNA of the CDR3: TGTGCCTGGATAAGGCGGGAGTATACAGATACGCAGTATTTT. It is translated as CAWIRREYTDTQYF.